This T cell receptor beta chain derives from a study of cytomegalovirus exposure and HLA in healthy donors. The length of the CDR3 is 16 residues. V lost 4 bases, J lost 6 bases, and 10 bases stayed unmatched. Germline V lookup: CDR1 SGDLS, CDR2 YYNGEE. About this clone itself: What it recognizes is unknown.

Study outcomes and limitations: Through in vitro validation, a few CMV-associated chains were shown to be specific for CMV antigens. On later analysis, the bulk of CMV-associated TCR beta chains appeared to be HLA-restricted. Beyond CMV serostatus, there was no information to go on about immune exposure.

It was with 60 Vbeta and 13 Jbeta primers that the PCR ran. Per the original methods: A later analysis tallied approximately 87 million unique TCR beta chains, 9 million to 12 million of them shared. Repertoires were generated with immunoSEQ multiplex PCR, while TCRdb's copy carries only in-frame clones and drops some. Clone size and V and J calls were adopted from that table, with D and trimming inferred from the DNA. The top ten hold roughly 2.1% of the sample, which has 150,000 to 200,000 clones, over 70% seen once. This sequence originates from a woman aged 18-29 years in good health and CMV-seropositive. The chain uses TRBV9 and TRBJ2-2, with TRBD1 identical over 9 bases. The sequenced material came from PBMCs. The CDR3 region is CASSHGTGKVPGELFF. Here the CDR3 DNA reads TGTGCCAGCAGCCACGGGACAGGGAAAGTTCCCGGGGAGCTGTTTTTT.